The present T cell receptor beta chain was sequenced within a study of shared clonotypes between healthy human individuals. Study summary: The cohort had two women and three men, ages 18 to 49.

Sorted-subset replicate PCRs used around 200 ng DNA, roughly 28,000 T cell genomes. Clones were sequenced by immunoSEQ multiplex PCR, and TCRdb holds only the in-frame ones, with some missing. This table holds about 670,000 clones, 60% to 80% found once. The CDR3 sequence is 14 residues long. CDR1 and CDR2 (germline): SGHTA, FQGNSA. The trim removed 4 bases at V and 6 bases at J, leaving 5 bases unmatched. This chain connects TRBV7-2 to TRBJ2-2, with 7 bases matching TRBD1. Sample: memory CD4+ T cells sorted from blood. The sample's subset: CD45RA-negative fraction. This receptor was taken from a woman in her twenties or thirties in good health. CDR3 residues: CASSSTGAPGELFF. In nucleotides, the CDR3 is TGTGCCAGCAGCTCCACAGGGGCTCCCGGGGAGCTGTTTTTT. The whole variable domain, remainder taken from reference TRBV7-2 and TRBJ2-2, is GAGVSQSPSNKVTEKGKDVELRCDPISGHTALYWYRQSLGQGLEFLIYFQGNSAPDKSGLPSDRFSAERTGGSVSTLTIQRTQQEDSAVYLCASSSTGAPGELFFGEGSRLTVL.